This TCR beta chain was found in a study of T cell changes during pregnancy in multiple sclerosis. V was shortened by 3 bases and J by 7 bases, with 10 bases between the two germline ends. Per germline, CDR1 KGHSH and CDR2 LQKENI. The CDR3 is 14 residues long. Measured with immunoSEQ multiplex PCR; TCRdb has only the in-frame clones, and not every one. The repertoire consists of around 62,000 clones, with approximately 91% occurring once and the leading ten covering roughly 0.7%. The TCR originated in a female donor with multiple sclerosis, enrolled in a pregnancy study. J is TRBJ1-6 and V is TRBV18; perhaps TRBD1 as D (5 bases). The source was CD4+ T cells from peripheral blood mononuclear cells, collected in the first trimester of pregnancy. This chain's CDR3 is CASSPQGGNSPLHF. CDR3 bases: TGTGCCAGCTCACCTCAGGGAGGCAATTCACCCCTCCACTTT.